The 8 T cell receptor beta chains listed next were all sequenced from one sample in a study of blood T cell repertoires in COVID-19. Clones were sequenced by immunoSEQ multiplex PCR, and TCRdb holds only the in-frame ones, with some missing. The repertoire holds about 190,000 clones, with around nine tenths as singletons. The sample consisted of peripheral blood. These TCRs come from a man aged 35 to 55 with acute or convalescent COVID-19.

CDR3 sequence (DNA): TGTGCCAGCAGCTTGGGCTCTCGGGTGACCTACACCTTC. This sequence encodes CASSLGSRVTYTF. The rearrangement joins TRBV5-5 to TRBJ1-2; D unclear. The germline V gene encodes CDR1 SGHKS and CDR2 YYEKEE (reference sequence). The CDR3 totals 13 residues. Trimming removed 0 bases from V and 10 bases from J, with 13 bases in between. Based on the CDR3 plus reference TRBV5-5 and TRBJ1-2, the full variable domain is DAGVTQSPTHLIKTRGQQVTLRCSPISGHKSVSWYQQVLGQGPQFIFQYYEKEERGRGNFPDRFSARQFPNYSSELNVNALLLGDSALYLCASSLGSRVTYTFGSGTRLTVV.

The chain links TRBV10-3 to TRBJ2-2, with TRBD2 as a possible D gene (6 bases). Germline V gene lookup returns CDR1 ENHRY and CDR2 SYGVKD. With 10 bases removed from V and 4 bases from J, the gap between germline ends came to 16 bases. CDR3 size: 14 residues. The CDR3 DNA is TGTGCCACCGGGGGTGCGGAATCCACCGGGGAGCTGTTTTTT. Protein sequence: CATGGAESTGELFF.

A single count supports this clone. This chain joins TRBV7-9 and TRBJ1-3; weak D call: TRBD1 (6 bases). The CDR3 extends over 13 amino acids. CDR1 and CDR2 from the germline V gene are SEHNR and FQNEAQ (reference sequence). Trimming stripped 8 bases from V and 4 bases from J, with 12 bases between. CDR3 DNA: TGTGCCAGCGACAGGTCGACCGGAAACACCATATATTTT. Its protein product is CASDRSTGNTIYF.

The rearrangement uses TRBV5-1 and TRBJ2-1, with TRBD2 as a possible D gene (7 bases). Per germline, CDR1 SGHRS and CDR2 YFSETQ. V lost 2 bases, J lost 6 bases, and 12 bases lay in between. The CDR3 is 14 amino acids. The CDR3 sequence is CASSFWGGLNEQFF. In DNA form, the CDR3 reads TGCGCCAGCAGCTTTTGGGGGGGGCTCAATGAGCAGTTCTTC.

This clone appeared once. The rearrangement links TRBV27 to TRBJ1-1; 8 nucleotides align to TRBD1. CDR3 length: 16 residues. After removal of 5 bases from V and 0 bases from J, the junction contained 8 bases not matched to a gene. Germline V CDR1 and CDR2: MNHEY, SMNVEV (reference sequence). Written as DNA, the CDR3 is TGTGCCAGCAGTCCCACGAGGACAGGGATGAACACTGAAGCTTTCTTT. Translation: CASSPTRTGMNTEAFF.

This clone has just one count. The chain links TRBV6-5 to TRBJ1-5; possible D gene TRBD1, 6 bases. The V end was cut by 4 bases, the J end by 3 bases, with 16 bases between. This CDR3 has 16 amino acids. Germline-derived CDR1 and CDR2 are MNHEY and SVGAGI. CDR3 protein: CASSSLATGPNQPQHF. DNA for the CDR3: TGTGCCAGCAGTTCTTTAGCGACAGGCCCCAATCAGCCCCAGCATTTT.

The rearrangement uses TRBV18 and TRBJ2-1; tentatively, D is TRBD1 (6 bases). The CDR3 contains 16 residues. V was cut by 0 bases and J by 3 bases, with 12 bases left in between. Germline CDR1 KGHSH, CDR2 LQKENI. This CDR3 is CASSPPDRIFYNEQFF. The CDR3 bases are TGTGCCAGCTCACCACCCGACAGGATTTTCTACAATGAGCAGTTCTTC.

The chain's CDR3 is CASSAGTDLSPLHF. The DNA of the CDR3 is TGTGCCAGCAGCGCGGGGACGGATTTATCACCCCTCCACTTT. The chain recombines TRBV7-8 with TRBJ1-6, with D possibly TRBD1 on 5 matching bases. CDR3 length equals 14 residues. CDR1 is SGHVS and CDR2 is FQNEAQ in the germline V gene. Trimming pared 5 bases from V and 10 bases from J, leaving 15 bases between.